This entry is about one T cell receptor beta chain. Its target antigen remains unknown. Base-call qualities are not available, and no considerably larger clone is one nucleotide away. The source of the sample is a study of shared clonotypes between healthy human individuals (dated by TCRdb to 2020 to 2022). About the study as a whole: A couple of women and a few men aged 18 to 49 years were included in the cohort. Per donor, leukapheresis produced somewhere between about 0.94 and 10 billion PBMCs. For each donor, CD4 naive and CD4 memory were each run on three plates, CD8 naive on two plates, and CD8 memory on one plate. Libraries were prepared and TCR repertoires were sequenced by different laboratories using diverse techniques, in order to increase sequencing depth and limit assay-specific biases. The study deeply sequenced blood TCR repertoires of about 5 healthy adults to estimate repertoire size and the extent of clonotype sharing between individuals. The research as a whole found: Based on pairwise subsampling, the degree of clonotype sharing among donors was expected to be affected by sequencing depth. Across a handful of donors, approximately 5% of naive CD4, 3.5% of naive CD8, roughly 2.3% of memory CD4, and under 0.45% of memory CD8 clonotypes were shared. Rarefaction of sorted-subset datasets indicated incomplete sequencing despite the large sequencing depth. Higher generation probabilities were observed for clonotypes shared by all four sorted-subset donors than for non-shared clonotypes. Sampling was restricted to blood, and TCR repertoires in tissue are likely to differ from TCR repertoires in blood. Naive subsets generally had larger estimated clonotype richness than memory subsets did. Because the study included only a small number of donors, the genetic and exposure-history diversity represented was limited.

The CDR3, from cysteine to phenylalanine, totals 16 residues. The read is trimmed to its CDR3 DNA, 48 bases read in frame from base 1. Relative to germline, V is 0 bases shorter and J is 3 bases shorter, with 10 bases between their ends. The germline V gene specifies SGHRS as CDR1 and YFSETQ as CDR2. TCR CDR3 regions were amplified from genomic DNA by multiplex PCR using the deep immunoSEQ assay. Extracted genomic DNA from each cell subset was spread evenly across all wells of several immunoSEQ 96-well plates, with each plate serving as a replicate. For sorted subsets, each replicate PCR was loaded with 200 to 250 ng genomic DNA, equivalent to about 33,000 T cell genomes. Purified libraries were quantified with a Qubit 3.0 fluorometer, sized on a Bioanalyzer 2100, and re-quantified with the KAPA Library Quantification kit. A separate single-read 150-cycle Illumina NextSeq 550 flow cell was used to sequence each immunoSEQ 96-well plate. The paper's data handling went like this. Because the immunoSEQ output included only junctional sequences and no quality scores, the filtering could not be the same as the filtering used for full-length reads. Sequences were annotated with PyIR, a Python wrapper for IgBLAST v1.9, and V/J genes and CDR3 were assigned using IMGT germline references. Reads were removed for weak V/J assignments (E-value above 1e-6), missing CDR3, stop codons, out-of-frame junctions, or ambiguous translated residues. V3J clonotypes were defined as sequences sharing an identical inferred V gene, J gene, and CDR3 amino acid sequence. The percentage overlap between two repertoires was calculated by dividing the number of shared unique clonotypes by the size of the smaller repertoire. Richness of each repertoire was evaluated using RTK rarefaction, the Chao1 estimator, and Recon v2.1 estimates of unobserved clonotypes. OLGA was used to compute generation probabilities for all TCRbeta clonotypes that the gDNA method yielded from a few donors. In its TCRdb copy, this immuneACCESS table keeps in-frame sequences only and misses some clones. Where compared with another copy, unresolved V genes explain less than half of these, and the others have no known cause. V and J calls and clone size are as listed in that table; D and trimming were resolved from the DNA. For this sample there are 2,500,000 or so clones; approximately 94% appear just once. Around 0.15% of the sample rests with the top ten.

The donors were healthy, HIV-negative adults with no recently reported acute infections or vaccinations. Every donor was a Caucasian adult residing in Nashville, Tennessee, USA. CD4+ T cells were enriched by magnetic negative selection; naive cells were then positively selected on CD45RA, and the negative fraction formed the memory subset. After blood collection by leukapheresis, PBMCs were isolated using Ficoll-Histopaque density gradient centrifugation and then cryopreserved in the vapor phase of liquid nitrogen. Purity and quantity of every magnetically sorted T cell population were checked by analytical flow cytometry. Genomic DNA was isolated from each sorted fraction and quantified by UV absorbance on a Nanodrop 2000c.

The sequence joins TRBV5-1 to TRBJ1-6, with the identity of the D gene unclear. This clonotype was sampled from a young man in good health. Sequencing input: naive CD4+ T cells sorted from blood. In the paper's terms, the cell subset or site label means: CD45RA+ positively selected. The CDR3 here reads CASSLDGSVYNSPLHF. The DNA reads as follows: TGCGCCAGCAGCTTGGACGGGTCAGTCTATAATTCACCCCTCCACTTT.